This TCR beta chain was sequenced for a study of T cells after yellow fever vaccination (dated by TCRdb to the late 2010s). A note on the overall study: The SMART-Seq v4 Ultra Low Input RNA kit was used to prepare libraries from fractions with low cell numbers. To follow T-cell clones before and after primary and booster YFV17D yellow fever vaccination, bulk TCR alpha and beta repertoires were sequenced over time. Two healthy male donors, one aged 18 to 29 and one aged 30 to 40 years, were included in the cohort. Blood was collected at multiple timepoints before and after primary and secondary immunization, and bulk PBMC replicates and cell subsets were isolated.

What this sample's treatment or condition label stands for: live attenuated yellow fever vaccine strain. PBMCs were isolated from peripheral blood using a standard Ficoll-Paque protocol. Dynabeads CD4 and CD8 positive selection kits were used to isolate the CD4 and CD8 T-cell fractions. RNA was extracted with TriZol from bulk PBMCs, CD4 and CD8 fractions, and dextramer-positive and dextramer-negative fractions. Beyond this particular receptor, the publication reports: A small share of clonotypes occurred in both CD4 and CD8 compartments, likely arising from convergent recombination. The secondary T-cell response was found to be weaker but faster than the primary response, with a peak reached on day 5 rather than on day 15. Only a couple of donors were included in the study, so the extent to which the findings can be generalized is limited. Computational filtering was needed because FACS-sorted repertoires could contain abundant contaminating clonotypes from the bulk population. After the booster, most of the clones that had expanded following primary vaccination were detected again (roughly 97% of CD4 and roughly 90% of CD8), which suggests that memory was broadly maintained.

A few counts support this clonotype. Its cognate antigen has yet to be identified. No base quality information exists; no much larger clone differs at one position. The V and J ends are trimmed by 5 bases and 16 bases, leaving 15 bases between them. CDR1 and CDR2 are drawn from the germline V gene: SGHTA, FQGNSA. The CDR3 runs 11 amino acids, cysteine and phenylalanine included. The retained sequence is limited to the CDR3, 33 bases, with the frame set at the first base. Synthesis of TCR cDNA relied on 5'RACE template switching, a step that introduced a universal primer site along with unique molecular identifiers. Priming for cDNA synthesis came from both the TCR alpha and TCR beta constant segments. Libraries were amplified in two PCR steps, with sample barcodes and sequencing adapters added in the second step. Libraries were sequenced on Illumina HiSeq 2500 (2x100 bp) or NovaSeq (2x150 bp). In the authors' own workflow: MIGEC was used to demultiplex reads and collapse the reads into UMI consensus sequences, and MiXCR was used for V(D)J alignment. Vaccine-responding clonotypes were identified with edgeR using replicate PBMC samples, with FDR below 0.01 and a log2 fold change above 5 up to day 15 being required. Each bulk clonotype was labeled CD4 or CD8 based on which sequenced repertoire, CD4 or CD8, contained the clonotype at higher abundance. Starting from the raw public reads, TCRdb applied fastp trimming at Q25, assembled clones with MiXCR and retained in-frame beta chains. Entries that share a CDR3 protein sequence are merged under the most common genes and DNA. In this record, the V and J calls reflect TCRdb's handling and not the investigators' own analysis. The sample table lists 150,000 to 200,000 distinct CDR3 sequences, roughly 6.2% of them with a count of one. Less than 3.5% of the sample is taken by the ten largest.

Sample: CD4+ T cells sorted from PBMCs, taken on the day of the first yellow fever vaccination. Rearrangement joined TRBV7-2 to TRBJ2-1, and perhaps TRBD1 as D gene, on 6 matching bases. The sequence came from a man aged 18 to 35 who received the YFV17D yellow fever vaccine. The DNA sequence reads TGTGCCAGCAGCGGGGACAACTCCCAATTCTTC. It translates to CASSGDNSQFF.